Shown below are 9 T cell receptor beta chains from a single sample sequenced in a study of blood T cell repertoires in COVID-19. The assay was immunoSEQ multiplex PCR, and TCRdb's table has in-frame clones only and misses some. The data show around 500,000 clones, with approximately 83% seen just once and about 3.2% held by the top ten. The sample taken for sequencing was peripheral blood. These receptors were collected from a human donor in a cohort sampled during active COVID-19.

The rearrangement joins TRBV30 to TRBJ1-1; a possible D gene is TRBD1 (6 bases). The length of the CDR3 is 14 residues. The V end was cut by 5 bases, the J end by 8 bases, with 21 bases between. CDR1 and CDR2 from the germline V gene are GTSNPN and SVGIG (reference sequence). CDR3 sequence reads: CAWADPGAYLEAFF. The DNA for the CDR3 is TGTGCCTGGGCCGACCCAGGGGCCTACTTAGAAGCTTTCTTT. Full variable domain (missing parts from reference TRBV30 and TRBJ1-1): SQTIHQWPATLVQPVGSPLSLECTVEGTSNPNLYWYRQAAGRGLQLLFYSVGIGQISSEVPQNLSASRPQDRQFILSSKKLLLSDSGFYLCAWADPGAYLEAFFGQGTRLTVV.

The chain carries TRBV4-2 and TRBJ1-1; 7 nucleotides match TRBD1. V shed 4 bases and J 7 bases; nucleotides not matched to a gene: 12. The length of the CDR3 is 15 residues. The germline V gene has CDR1 LGHNA and CDR2 YNFKEQ. The CDR3 DNA is TGTGCCAGCAGCCCAAGCCCTACAGGGGCGAGTGAAGCTTTCTTT. Its translation is CASSPSPTGASEAFF.

This CDR3 is CAARGNNSPLHF. CDR3 DNA sequence: TGTGCCGCCAGGGGGAATAATTCACCCCTCCACTTT. The rearrangement uses TRBV28 and TRBJ1-6; 7 positions agree with TRBD1. This CDR3 is 12 amino acids long. V trimming: 11 bases; J trimming: 5 bases; junction bases outside the gene matches: 3. Per the germline V gene, CDR1 is MDHEN and CDR2 is SYDVKM.

The chain uses TRBV29-1 and TRBJ2-7, with 9 bases lining up with TRBD2. This CDR3 region has 14 residues. V trimming: 5 bases; J trimming: 6 bases; junction bases outside the gene matches: 11. Per germline, CDR1 SQVTM and CDR2 ANQGSEA. The DNA for the CDR3 is TGCAGCGTTAAAAGGGCTAGCGGGGCCACCGAGCAGTACTTC. Its protein is CSVKRASGATEQYF.

The table lists this clone with a count of one. The chain links TRBV28 to TRBJ1-4; tentatively, D is TRBD1 (6 bases). Germline CDR1 MDHEN, CDR2 SYDVKM. V lost 2 bases to trimming and J lost 0 bases, with 22 bases between them. This CDR3 region has 20 residues. CDR3: CASSLSRSQGLSPTNEKLFF. The CDR3 DNA reads as TGTGCCAGCAGTTTAAGTCGTTCCCAGGGGCTCTCCCCAACTAATGAAAAACTGTTTTTT.

V and J are TRBV7-9 and TRBJ2-1; D gene unclear. CDR1 is SEHNR and CDR2 is FQNEAQ in the germline V gene (reference sequence). Trimming stripped 5 bases from V and 6 bases from J, with 11 bases between. The CDR3 has 13 amino acids. The CDR3: CASSRYSGNEQFF. The CDR3 nucleotides read TGTGCCAGCAGCCGGTACTCAGGCAATGAGCAGTTCTTC.

This clone occurred once. The rearrangement uses TRBV7-2 and TRBJ1-2; the match to TRBD1 covers 7 bases. Germline V gene data show CDR1 as SGHTA and CDR2 as FQGNSA. This CDR3 is built from 16 residues. Trimming cost V 2 bases and J 5 bases; bases outside gene matches: 11. CDR3 in amino acids: CASSLWGGGQKYGYTF. The CDR3 bases are TGTGCCAGCAGCTTATGGGGTGGGGGACAGAAGTATGGCTACACCTTC.

The rearrangement joins TRBV7-2 to TRBJ2-6; perhaps TRBD1 as D (5 bases). Trimming removed 3 bases at V and 2 bases at J, with 8 bases between. CDR1 and CDR2 from the germline V gene are SGHTA and FQGNSA. The CDR3 runs to 15 residues. CDR3 loop: CASSFGRAGANVLTF. The CDR3 DNA reads TGTGCCAGCAGCTTTGGCAGGGCTGGGGCCAACGTCCTGACTTTC. Together with reference TRBV7-2 and TRBJ2-6, the CDR3 gives the full variable domain: GAGVSQSPSNKVTEKGKDVELRCDPISGHTALYWYRQSLGQGLEFLIYFQGNSAPDKSGLPSDRFSAERTGGSVSTLTIQRTQQEDSAVYLCASSFGRAGANVLTFGAGSRLTVL.

V is TRBV19 and J is TRBJ2-3, with 9 bases fitting TRBD2. The trim removed 2 bases at V and 2 bases at J, leaving 5 bases unmatched. The CDR3 consists of 16 residues. The V gene's germline CDR1 is LNHDA and CDR2 SQIVND (reference sequence). This CDR3 is CASSILAGGSTDTQYF. Here the CDR3 DNA reads TGTGCCAGTAGTATACTGGCGGGAGGGTCCACAGATACGCAGTATTTT. The full variable domain, rest sourced from reference TRBV19 and TRBJ2-3, is DGGITQSPKYLFRKEGQNVTLSCEQNLNHDAMYWYRQDPGQGLRLIYYSQIVNDFQKGDIAEGYSVSREKKESFPLTVTSAQKNPTAFYLCASSILAGGSTDTQYFGPGTRLTVL.